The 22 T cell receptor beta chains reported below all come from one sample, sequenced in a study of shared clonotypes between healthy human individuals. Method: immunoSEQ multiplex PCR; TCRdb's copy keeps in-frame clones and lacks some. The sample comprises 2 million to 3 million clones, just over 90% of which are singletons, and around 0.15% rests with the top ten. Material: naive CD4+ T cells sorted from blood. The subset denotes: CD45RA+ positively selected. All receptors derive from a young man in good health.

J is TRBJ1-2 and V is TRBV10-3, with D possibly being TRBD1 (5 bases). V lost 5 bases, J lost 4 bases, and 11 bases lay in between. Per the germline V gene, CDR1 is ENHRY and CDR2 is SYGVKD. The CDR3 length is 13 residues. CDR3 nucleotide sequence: TGTGCCATCAGTTCGGGGGGGGTCTATGGCTACACCTTC. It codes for CAISSGGVYGYTF.

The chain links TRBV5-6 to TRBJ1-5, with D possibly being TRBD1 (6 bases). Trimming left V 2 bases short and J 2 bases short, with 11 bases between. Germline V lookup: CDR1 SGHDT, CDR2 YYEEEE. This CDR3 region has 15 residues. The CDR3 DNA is TGTGCCAGCAGCTTCAACAGGGAGCGCAATCAGCCCCAGCATTTT. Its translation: CASSFNRERNQPQHF.

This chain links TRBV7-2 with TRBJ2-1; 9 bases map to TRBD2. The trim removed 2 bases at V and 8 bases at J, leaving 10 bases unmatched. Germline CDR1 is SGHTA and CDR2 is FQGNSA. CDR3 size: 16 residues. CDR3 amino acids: CASSLSVRGGRDEQFF. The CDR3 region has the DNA TGTGCCAGCAGCTTAAGCGTAAGGGGCGGGAGGGATGAGCAGTTCTTC.

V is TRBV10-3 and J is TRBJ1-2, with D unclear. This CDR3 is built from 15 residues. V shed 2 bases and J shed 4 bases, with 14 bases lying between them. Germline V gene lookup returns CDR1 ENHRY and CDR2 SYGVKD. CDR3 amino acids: CAISEADGNFYGYTF. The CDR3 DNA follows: TGTGCCATCAGTGAGGCGGACGGCAATTTCTATGGCTACACCTTC.

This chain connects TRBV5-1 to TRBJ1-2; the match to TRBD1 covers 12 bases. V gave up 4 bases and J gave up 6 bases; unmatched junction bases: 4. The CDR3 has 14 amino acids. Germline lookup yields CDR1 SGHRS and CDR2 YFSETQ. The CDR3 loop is CASSPGTGGDGYTF. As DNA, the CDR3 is TGCGCCAGCAGCCCCGGGACAGGGGGCGATGGCTACACCTTC.

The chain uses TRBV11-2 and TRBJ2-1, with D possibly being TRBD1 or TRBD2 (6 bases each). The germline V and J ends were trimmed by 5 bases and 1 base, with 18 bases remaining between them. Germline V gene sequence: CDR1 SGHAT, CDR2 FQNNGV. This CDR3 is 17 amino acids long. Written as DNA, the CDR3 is TGTGCCAGCAGCCCCCGACTAGGGGGTGGTTCCTACAATGAGCAGTTCTTC. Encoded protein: CASSPRLGGGSYNEQFF.

This chain's CDR3 is CASSLDSPTQSPLHF. CDR3 nucleotide sequence: TGCGCCAGCAGCTTGGATTCCCCAACCCAATCACCCCTCCACTTT. The V gene is TRBV5-1, the J gene TRBJ1-6, with D uncertain. The germline gives CDR1 SGHRS, CDR2 YFSETQ. The ends were cut back, 0 bases at V and 10 bases at J, with 14 bases in the middle. There are 15 residues in the CDR3.

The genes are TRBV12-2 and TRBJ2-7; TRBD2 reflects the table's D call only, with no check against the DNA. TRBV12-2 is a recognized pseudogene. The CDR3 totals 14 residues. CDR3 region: CASRLIAGVREQYF. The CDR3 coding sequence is TGTGCAAGTCGCTTAATAGCGGGAGTTCGCGAGCAGTACTTC.

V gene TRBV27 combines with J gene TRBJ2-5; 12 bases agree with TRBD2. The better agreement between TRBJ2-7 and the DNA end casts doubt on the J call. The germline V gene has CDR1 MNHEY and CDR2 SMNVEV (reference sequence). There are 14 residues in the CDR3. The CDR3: CASSSGLAGYEQYF. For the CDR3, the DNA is TGTGCCAGCAGTTCCGGACTAGCGGGGTACGAGCAGTACTTC.

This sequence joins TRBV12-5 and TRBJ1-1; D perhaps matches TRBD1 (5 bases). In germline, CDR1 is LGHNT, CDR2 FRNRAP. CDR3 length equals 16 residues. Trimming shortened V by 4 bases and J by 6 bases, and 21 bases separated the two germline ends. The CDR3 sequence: CASGSTGPTNLPEAFF. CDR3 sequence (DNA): TGTGCTAGTGGTTCCACGGGACCCACGAACTTGCCTGAAGCTTTCTTT. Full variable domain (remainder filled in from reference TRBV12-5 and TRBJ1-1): DARVTQTPRHKVTEMGQEVTMRCQPILGHNTVFWYRQTMMQGLELLAYFRNRAPLDDSGMPKDRFSAEMPDATLATLKIQPSEPRDSAVYFCASGSTGPTNLPEAFFGQGTRLTVV.

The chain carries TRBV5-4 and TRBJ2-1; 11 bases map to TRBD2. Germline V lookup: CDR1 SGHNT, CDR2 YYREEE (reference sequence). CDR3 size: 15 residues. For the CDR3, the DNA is TGTGTCACCTCTAGCGGGGGGAGCTCCTACAATGAGCAGTTCTTC. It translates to CVTSSGGSSYNEQFF.

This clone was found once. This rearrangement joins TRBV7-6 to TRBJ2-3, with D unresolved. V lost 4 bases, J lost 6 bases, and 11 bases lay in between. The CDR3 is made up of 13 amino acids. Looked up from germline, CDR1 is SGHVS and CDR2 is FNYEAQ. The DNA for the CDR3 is TGTGCCAGCAGCTCACCGGGTGTTGATACGCAGTATTTT. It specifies CASSSPGVDTQYF.

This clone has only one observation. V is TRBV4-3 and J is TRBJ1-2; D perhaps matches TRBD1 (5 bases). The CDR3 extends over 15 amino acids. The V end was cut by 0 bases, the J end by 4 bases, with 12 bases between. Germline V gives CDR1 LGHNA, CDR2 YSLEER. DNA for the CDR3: TGCGCCAGCAGCCAAGATCCGGAGACAGCCTATGGCTACACCTTC. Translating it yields CASSQDPETAYGYTF.

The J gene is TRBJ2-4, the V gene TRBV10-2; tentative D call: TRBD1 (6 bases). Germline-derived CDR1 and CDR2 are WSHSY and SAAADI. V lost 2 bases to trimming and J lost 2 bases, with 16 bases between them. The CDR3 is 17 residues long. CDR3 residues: CASSEPVLQGSKNIQYF. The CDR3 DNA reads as TGCGCCAGCAGTGAGCCAGTACTACAGGGATCCAAAAACATTCAGTACTTC.

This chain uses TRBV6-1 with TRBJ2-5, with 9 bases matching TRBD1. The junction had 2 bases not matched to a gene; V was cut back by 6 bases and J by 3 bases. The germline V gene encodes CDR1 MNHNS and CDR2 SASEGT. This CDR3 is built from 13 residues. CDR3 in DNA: TGTGCCAGCAGGTGGACAGGGGAAGAGACCCAGTACTTC. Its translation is CASRWTGEETQYF.

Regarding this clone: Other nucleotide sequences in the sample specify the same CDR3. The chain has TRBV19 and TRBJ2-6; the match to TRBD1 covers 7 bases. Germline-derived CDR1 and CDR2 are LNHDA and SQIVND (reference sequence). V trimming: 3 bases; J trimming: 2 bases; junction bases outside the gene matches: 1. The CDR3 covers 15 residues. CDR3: CASSITGAGANVLTF. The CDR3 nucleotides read TGTGCCAGTAGTATTACAGGGGCTGGGGCCAACGTCCTGACTTTC.

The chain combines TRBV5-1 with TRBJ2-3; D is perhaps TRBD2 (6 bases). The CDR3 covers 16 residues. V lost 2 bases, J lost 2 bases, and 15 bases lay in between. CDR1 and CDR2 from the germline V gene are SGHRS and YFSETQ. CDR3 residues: CASSFRTSPYTDTQYF. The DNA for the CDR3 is TGCGCCAGCAGCTTTCGTACTAGCCCCTACACAGATACGCAGTATTTT.

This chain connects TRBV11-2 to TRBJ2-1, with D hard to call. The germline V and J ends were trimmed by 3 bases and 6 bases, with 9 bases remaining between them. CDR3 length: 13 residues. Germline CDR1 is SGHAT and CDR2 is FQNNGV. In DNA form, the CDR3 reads TGTGCCAGCAGCTTCCCTAAGGGCAATGAGCAGTTCTTC. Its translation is CASSFPKGNEQFF.

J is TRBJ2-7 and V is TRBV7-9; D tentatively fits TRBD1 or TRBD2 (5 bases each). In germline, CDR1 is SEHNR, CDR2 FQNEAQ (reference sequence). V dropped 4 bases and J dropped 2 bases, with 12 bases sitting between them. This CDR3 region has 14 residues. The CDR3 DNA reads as TGTGCCAGCAGCTCTGGATGGGACGCCTACGAGCAGTACTTC. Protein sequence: CASSSGWDAYEQYF. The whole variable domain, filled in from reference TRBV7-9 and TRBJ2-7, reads DTGVSQNPRHKITKRGQNVTFRCDPISEHNRLYWYRQTLGQGPEFLTYFQNEAQLEKSRLLSDRFSAERPKGSFSTLEIQRTEQGDSAMYLCASSSGWDAYEQYFGPGTRLTVT.

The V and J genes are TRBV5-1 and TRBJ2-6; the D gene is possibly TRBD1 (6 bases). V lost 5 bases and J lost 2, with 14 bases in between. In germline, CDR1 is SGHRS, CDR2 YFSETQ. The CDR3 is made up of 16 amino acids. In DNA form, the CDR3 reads TGCGCCAGCAGTCAAGAGGGGGTAACTGGGGCCAACGTCCTGACTTTC. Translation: CASSQEGVTGANVLTF.

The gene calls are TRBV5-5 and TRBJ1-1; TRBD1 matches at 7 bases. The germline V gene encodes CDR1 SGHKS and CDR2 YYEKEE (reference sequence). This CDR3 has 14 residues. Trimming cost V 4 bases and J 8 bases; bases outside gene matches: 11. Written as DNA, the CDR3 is TGTGCCAGCAGCACTCCGGGACAGCTTATAGAAGCTTTCTTT. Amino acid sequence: CASSTPGQLIEAFF.

The CDR3 spells CAITPGGISYNEQFF. The CDR3 DNA sequence: TGTGCCATCACTCCGGGGGGGATCTCCTACAATGAGCAGTTCTTC. The chain uses TRBV10-3 and TRBJ2-1, with 8 bases identical to TRBD2. The CDR3 covers 15 residues. Germline trimming cut 7 bases from V and 0 bases from J; bases unmatched to any gene: 5. Germline CDR1 reads ENHRY; CDR2 reads SYGVKD.